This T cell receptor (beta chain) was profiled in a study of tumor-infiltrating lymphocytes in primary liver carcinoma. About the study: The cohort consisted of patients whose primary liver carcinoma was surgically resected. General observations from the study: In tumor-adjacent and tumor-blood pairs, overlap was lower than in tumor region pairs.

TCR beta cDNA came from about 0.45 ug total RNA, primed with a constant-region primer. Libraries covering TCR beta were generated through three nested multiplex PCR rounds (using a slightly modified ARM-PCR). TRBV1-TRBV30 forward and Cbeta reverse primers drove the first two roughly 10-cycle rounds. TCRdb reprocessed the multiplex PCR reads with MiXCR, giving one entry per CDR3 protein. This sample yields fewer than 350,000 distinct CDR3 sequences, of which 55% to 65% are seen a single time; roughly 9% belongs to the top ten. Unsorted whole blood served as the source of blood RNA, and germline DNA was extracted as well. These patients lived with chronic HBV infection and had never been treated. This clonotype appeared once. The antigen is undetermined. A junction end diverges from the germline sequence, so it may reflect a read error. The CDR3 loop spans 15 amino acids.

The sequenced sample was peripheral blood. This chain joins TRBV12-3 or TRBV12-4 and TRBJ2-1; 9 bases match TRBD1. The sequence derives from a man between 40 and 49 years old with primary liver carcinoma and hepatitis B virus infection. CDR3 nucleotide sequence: TGTACCAGCAGTGCACCGGGACAGGGAGCCAATGAGCAGTTCTTC. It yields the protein CTSSAPGQGANEQFF.